A selection of T cell receptor beta chains follows, all from one sample in a study of blood T cell repertoires in COVID-19. Produced via immunoSEQ multiplex PCR; TCRdb's table is partial and in-frame only. The sample yields about 170,000 clones, 88% seen once. Material: peripheral blood. The receptor source for this set is a man aged 55 to 70 with acute or convalescent COVID-19. Both conserved end residues are trimmed from each CDR3.

v_gene,CDR3aa
TRBV10-3,AISEPDQPQH
TRBV11-2,ASSLEGVDTQY
TRBV5-1,ASSFFRTGLDGYT
TRBV5-1,ASSLDASTNTEAF
TRBV24-1,ATSDPGTAPGELF
TRBV15,ATSRGSGGRGSYEQY
TRBV7-8,ASSIQGSNEKLF
TRBV5-6,ASSFGGTRDTQY
TRBV6-2/TRBV6-3,ASSTTGIRQPQH
TRBV19,ASSDRGREKLF
TRBV11-3,ASSSQAGVAAGELF
TRBV12-3/TRBV12-4,ASSFPSGYEQY
TRBV6-5,ASTRQGGGTDTQY
TRBV4-1,ASSQVAGGETQY
TRBV6-5,ASSYTNRAGKYEQY
TRBV6-5,ASSSQGQALYGYT
TRBV7-9,ASSSSRSGANVLT
TRBV11-2,ASSLGGISGANVLT
TRBV19,ASTDRRDGYT
TRBV27,ASGRQGREKLF
TRBV4-2,ASSRSGGGRNTEAF
TRBV3-1/TRBV3-2,ASSQDITANEKLF
TRBV7-2,ASSLRSLTAVYNSPLH
TRBV27,ASNFQGGTEAF
TRBV19,ASSVGQLYEQY
TRBV5-1,ASSFPHDNYNEQF
TRBV6-5,ASSHPAGAQH
TRBV2,ASSYTDEKLF
TRBV5-1,ASSLGTLNTEAF
TRBV14,ASSRTSSYNEQF
TRBV11-3,ASSLGEFGNEQF